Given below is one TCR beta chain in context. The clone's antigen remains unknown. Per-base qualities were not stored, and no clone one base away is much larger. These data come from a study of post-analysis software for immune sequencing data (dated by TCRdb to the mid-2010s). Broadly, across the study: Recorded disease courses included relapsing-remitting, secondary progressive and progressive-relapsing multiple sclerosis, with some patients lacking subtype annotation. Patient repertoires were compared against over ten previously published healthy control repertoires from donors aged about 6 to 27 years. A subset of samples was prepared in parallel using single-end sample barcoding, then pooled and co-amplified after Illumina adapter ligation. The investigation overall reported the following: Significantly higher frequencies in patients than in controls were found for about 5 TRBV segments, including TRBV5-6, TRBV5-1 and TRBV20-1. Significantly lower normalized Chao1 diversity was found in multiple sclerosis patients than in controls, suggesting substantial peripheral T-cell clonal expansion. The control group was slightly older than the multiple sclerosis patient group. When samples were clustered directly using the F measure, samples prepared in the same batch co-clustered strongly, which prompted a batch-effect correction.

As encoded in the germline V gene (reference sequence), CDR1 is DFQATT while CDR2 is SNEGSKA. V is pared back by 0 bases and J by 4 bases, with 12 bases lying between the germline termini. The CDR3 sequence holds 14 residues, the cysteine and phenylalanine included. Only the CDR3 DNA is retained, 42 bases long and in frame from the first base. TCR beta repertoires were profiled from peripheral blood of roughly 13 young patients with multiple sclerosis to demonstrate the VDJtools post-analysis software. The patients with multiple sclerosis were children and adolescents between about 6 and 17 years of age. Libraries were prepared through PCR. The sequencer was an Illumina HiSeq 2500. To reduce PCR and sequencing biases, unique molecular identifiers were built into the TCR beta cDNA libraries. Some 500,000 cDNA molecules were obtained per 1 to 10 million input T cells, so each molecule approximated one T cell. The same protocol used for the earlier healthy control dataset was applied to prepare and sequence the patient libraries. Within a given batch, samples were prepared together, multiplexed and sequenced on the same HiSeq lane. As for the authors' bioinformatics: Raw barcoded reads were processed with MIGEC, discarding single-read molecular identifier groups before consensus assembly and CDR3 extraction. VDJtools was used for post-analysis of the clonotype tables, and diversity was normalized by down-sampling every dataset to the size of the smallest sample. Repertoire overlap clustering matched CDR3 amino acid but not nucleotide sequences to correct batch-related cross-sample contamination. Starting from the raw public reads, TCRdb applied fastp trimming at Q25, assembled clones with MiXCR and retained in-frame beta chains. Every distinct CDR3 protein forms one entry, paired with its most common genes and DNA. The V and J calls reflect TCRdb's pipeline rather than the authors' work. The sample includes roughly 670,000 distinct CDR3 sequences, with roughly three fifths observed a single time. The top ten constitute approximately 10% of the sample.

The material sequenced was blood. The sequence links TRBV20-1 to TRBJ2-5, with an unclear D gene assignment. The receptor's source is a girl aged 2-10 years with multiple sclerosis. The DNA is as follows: TGCAGTGCTAGAGATTTTAGGGTCATAGAGACCCAGTACTTC. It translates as CSARDFRVIETQYF.